These T cell receptor beta chains were read from a single sample in a study of blood T cell repertoires in COVID-19. Generated by immunoSEQ multiplex PCR, the TCRdb table keeps only in-frame clones and is missing some. The table includes 110,000 or so clones, roughly 81% detected once. The sample comprised peripheral blood. Receptors were obtained from a man between 40 and 49 years old with acute or convalescent COVID-19. Both conserved end residues are part of each CDR3. A D gene is named only where the DNA matches it firmly. The size entry is marked missing in some rows and otherwise reads once, few, many or a size class.

d_call j_call clone_size v_call cdr3_aa cdr3_nt
TRBD1 TRBJ1-6 NA TRBV19 CATDDRGNSPLHF TGTGCCACGGACGACAGGGGTAATTCACCCCTCCACTTT
NA TRBJ2-1 NA TRBV2 CASTRVGPDEQFF TGTGCCAGTACTAGGGTAGGTCCCGATGAGCAGTTCTTC
TRBD2 TRBJ2-7 NA TRBV27 CASSLFPGGREQYF TGTGCCAGCAGTTTATTCCCGGGGGGGCGTGAGCAGTACTTC
NA TRBJ1-3 NA TRBV19 CASRPGAFGNTIYF TGTGCCAGTAGGCCAGGGGCTTTCGGAAACACCATATATTTT
NA TRBJ1-4 NA TRBV29-1 CSVRTPNEKLFF TGCAGCGTGAGGACTCCGAATGAAAAACTGTTTTTT
TRBD2 TRBJ2-5 NA TRBV9 CASSVTIAGFGETQYF TGTGCCAGCAGCGTTACCATAGCGGGGTTCGGGGAGACCCAGTACTTC
NA TRBJ2-2 NA TRBV18 CASSWANTGELFF TGTGCCAGCTCATGGGCTAACACCGGGGAGCTGTTTTTT
NA TRBJ1-1 NA TRBV11-3 CASSRQADTEAFF TGTGCCAGCAGTCGACAGGCGGACACTGAAGCTTTCTTT
TRBD2 TRBJ2-5 once TRBV19 CASSEGTSGKMETQYF TGTGCCAGTAGTGAGGGGACTAGCGGGAAGATGGAGACCCAGTACTTC
NA TRBJ1-1 NA TRBV6-2/TRBV6-3 CASSLVNTEAFF TGTGCCAGCAGCCTCGTGAACACTGAAGCTTTCTTT
TRBD1 TRBJ2-2 NA TRBV19 CASSMYRGTGELFF TGTGCCAGTAGTATGTACAGGGGCACCGGGGAGCTGTTTTTT
NA TRBJ2-7 NA TRBV6-1 CASSENGQYEQYF TGTGCCAGCAGTGAGAACGGACAGTACGAGCAGTACTTC
NA TRBJ2-1 NA TRBV2 CASSEFLRVDEQFF TGTGCCAGCAGTGAATTTCTCCGTGTCGATGAGCAGTTCTTC
NA TRBJ2-7 once TRBV7-2 CASSLAPSNEQYF TGTGCCAGCAGCTTAGCGCCCAGTAACGAGCAGTACTTC
TRBD2 TRBJ2-2 NA TRBV24-1 CATSDLGSSGESGNTGELFF TGTGCCACCAGTGATTTAGGGTCTAGCGGGGAATCTGGGAACACCGGGGAGCTGTTTTTT
NA TRBJ2-2 NA TRBV11-2 CASSQSPGELFF TGTGCCAGCAGCCAATCCCCCGGGGAGCTGTTTTTT
NA TRBJ1-3 NA TRBV3-1/TRBV3-2 CASSPETGWSSGNTIYF TGTGCCAGCAGCCCCGAGACAGGCTGGAGCTCTGGAAACACCATATATTTT
NA TRBJ1-2 NA TRBV24-1 CATSDPRAYGYTF TGTGCCACCAGTGATCCCAGGGCGTATGGCTACACCTTC
TRBD2 TRBJ2-3 NA TRBV4-3 CASSQEFTSGGLSTDTQYF TGCGCCAGCAGCCAAGAATTTACTAGCGGGGGCCTTAGCACAGATACGCAGTATTTT
TRBD1 TRBJ1-2 NA TRBV28 CASIDRGSPGYTF TGTGCCAGCATTGACAGGGGGTCCCCTGGCTACACCTTC
TRBD1 TRBJ2-3 NA TRBV25-1 CASSQGQGHTDTQYF TGTGCCAGCAGTCAAGGACAGGGACACACAGATACGCAGTATTTT
NA TRBJ1-1 NA TRBV6-5 CASSLGGVGTEAFF TGTGCCAGCAGTCTAGGGGGGGTCGGCACTGAAGCTTTCTTT
TRBD1 TRBJ2-3 once TRBV5-4 CASSSGQERVTDTQYF TGTGCCAGCAGCTCGGGACAGGAAAGGGTCACAGATACGCAGTATTTT
NA TRBJ2-7 NA TRBV7-9 CASSPPGRGGSNEQYF TGTGCCAGCAGCCCCCCTGGGCGGGGAGGTTCCAACGAGCAGTACTTC
NA TRBJ1-3 NA TRBV28 CASSSPGLSGNTIYF TGTGCCAGCAGTTCACCTGGCCTCTCTGGAAACACCATATATTTT
NA TRBJ2-3 NA TRBV7-3 CASSLTVRDTQYF TGTGCCAGCAGCTTAACCGTGAGAGATACGCAGTATTTT
TRBD1 TRBJ1-1 NA TRBV30 CAWSPPGTGNTEAFF TGTGCCTGGAGTCCACCAGGGACAGGGAACACTGAAGCTTTCTTT
NA TRBJ2-7 NA TRBV5-1 CASSVAQSGVEQYF TGCGCCAGCAGCGTGGCCCAGTCAGGGGTCGAGCAGTACTTC
NA TRBJ1-1 NA TRBV7-3 CASRPDRGNTEAFF TGTGCCAGCAGACCGGACAGAGGGAACACTGAAGCTTTCTTT
NA TRBJ2-1 NA TRBV6-4 CASSASSYNEQFF TGTGCCAGCAGTGCCAGCTCCTACAATGAGCAGTTCTTC
NA TRBJ1-1 NA TRBV27 CASSRGGSTEAFF TGTGCCAGCAGCCGGGGTGGTAGCACTGAAGCTTTCTTT
NA TRBJ2-3 NA TRBV18 CASSPRTPLGGTDTQYF TGTGCCAGCTCACCAAGGACACCCCTTGGCGGCACAGATACGCAGTATTTT
NA TRBJ2-3 NA TRBV24-1 CATSDLYSRSTDTQYF TGTGCCACCAGTGATTTGTACAGTAGAAGCACAGATACGCAGTATTTT
NA TRBJ2-3 once TRBV4-1 CASSQARERRASTDTQYF TGCGCCAGCAGCCAAGCAAGGGAACGGCGGGCGAGCACAGATACGCAGTATTTT
TRBD1 TRBJ2-3 NA TRBV27 CASSFNSPFWDRGRDTQYF TGTGCCAGCAGTTTCAATTCCCCCTTCTGGGACAGGGGAAGAGATACGCAGTATTTT
NA TRBJ2-7 NA TRBV27 CASGSSYEQYF TGTGCCAGCGGTAGCTCCTACGAGCAGTACTTC